This T cell receptor beta chain was recorded in a study of T cells after yellow fever vaccination. This clonotype was counted at least ten times. Its antigen remains unknown. Germline V CDR1 and CDR2: SGHKS, YYEKEE (reference sequence). This CDR3 region has 15 residues. Between the trimmed V and J ends, which lost 1 base and 7 bases, there was a span of 12 bases. Study-level points and caveats: A small share of clonotypes appeared in both CD4 and CD8 compartments. Booster sampling recovered most clones from primary vaccination (approximately 97% CD4, 88% CD8).

Via MiXCR, TCRdb re-called the 5' RACE reads, giving one row per CDR3 protein. This table holds 300,000 to 350,000 distinct CDR3 sequences, approximately 4.5% found once. The source of this sequence is a man aged 18 to 35 who received the YFV17D yellow fever vaccine. The chain has TRBV5-5 and TRBJ1-6, with D hard to call. The sample was PBMCs, taken 15 days after the yellow fever booster vaccination. The CDR3 DNA reads as TGTGCCAGCAGCTTGATATCCAATAACAATTCACCCCTCCACTTT. Protein product: CASSLISNNNSPLHF.